The subject of this entry is one T cell receptor beta chain. Profiled with immunoSEQ multiplex PCR; TCRdb holds only in-frame clones, not every one. The table shows 70,000 to 85,000 clones, with about 92% occurring only once. Germline V gives CDR1 SGHTA, CDR2 FQGNSA. The CDR3 runs 13 residues. V lost 1 base, J lost 11 bases, and 14 bases lay in between. The sample comes from a study of blood T cell repertoires in COVID-19. In the study overall: Both acute and convalescent COVID-19 samples were obtained from the United States, Italy and Spain. The cDNA or gDNA used as material had been derived from T cells, B-cell-depleted T cells, or PBMCs.

The chain uses TRBV7-2 and TRBJ1-1; D is perhaps TRBD1 (5 bases). Sequences were obtained from peripheral blood. The TCR originated in a human donor in a cohort sampled during active COVID-19. CDR3 residues: CASSLGREVSAFF. The CDR3 DNA sequence: TGTGCCAGCAGCTTAGGCAGGGAAGTATCCGCTTTCTTT.